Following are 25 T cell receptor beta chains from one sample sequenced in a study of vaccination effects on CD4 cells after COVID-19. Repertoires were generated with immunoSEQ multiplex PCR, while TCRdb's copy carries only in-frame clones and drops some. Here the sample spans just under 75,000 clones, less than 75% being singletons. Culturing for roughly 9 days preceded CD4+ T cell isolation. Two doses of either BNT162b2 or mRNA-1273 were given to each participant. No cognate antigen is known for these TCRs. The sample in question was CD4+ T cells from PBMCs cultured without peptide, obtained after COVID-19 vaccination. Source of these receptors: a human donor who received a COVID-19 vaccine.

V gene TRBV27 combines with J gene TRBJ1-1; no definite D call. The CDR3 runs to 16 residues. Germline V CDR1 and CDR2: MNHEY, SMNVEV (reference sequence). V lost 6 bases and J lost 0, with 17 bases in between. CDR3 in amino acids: CASSPGSYLMNTEAFF. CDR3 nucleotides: TGTGCCAGCAGCCCCGGGTCATACCTGATGAACACTGAAGCTTTCTTT.

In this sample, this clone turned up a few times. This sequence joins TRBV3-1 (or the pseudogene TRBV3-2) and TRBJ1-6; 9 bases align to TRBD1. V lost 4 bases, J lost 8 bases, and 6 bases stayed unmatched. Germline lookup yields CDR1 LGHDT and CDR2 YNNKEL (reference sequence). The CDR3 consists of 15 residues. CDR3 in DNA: TGTGCCAGCAGCCGAGGAAACAGGGGGCATTCACCCCTCCACTTT. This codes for CASSRGNRGHSPLHF.

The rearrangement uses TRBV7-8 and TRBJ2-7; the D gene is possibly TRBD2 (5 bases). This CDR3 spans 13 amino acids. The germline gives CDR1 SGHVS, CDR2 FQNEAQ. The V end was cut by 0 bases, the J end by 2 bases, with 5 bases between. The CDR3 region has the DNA TGTGCCAGCAGCTTAGCACTAGCCTACGAGCAGTACGTC. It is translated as CASSLALAYEQYV.

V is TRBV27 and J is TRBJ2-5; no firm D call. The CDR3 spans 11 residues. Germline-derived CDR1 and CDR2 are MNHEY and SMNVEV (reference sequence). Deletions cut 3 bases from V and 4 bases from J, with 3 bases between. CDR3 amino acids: CASSLRETQYF. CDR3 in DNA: TGTGCCAGCAGTTTGCGAGAGACCCAGTACTTC.

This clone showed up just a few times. The CDR3 here is CASSYSINTEAFF. The DNA for the CDR3 is TGTGCCAGCAGTTACTCTATAAACACTGAAGCTTTCTTT. The chain employs TRBV6-6 and TRBJ1-1; D is ambiguous. V was trimmed by 0 bases and J by 2 bases, leaving 4 bases between them. Looked up from germline, CDR1 is MNHNY and CDR2 is SVGAGI (reference sequence). There are 13 residues in the CDR3.

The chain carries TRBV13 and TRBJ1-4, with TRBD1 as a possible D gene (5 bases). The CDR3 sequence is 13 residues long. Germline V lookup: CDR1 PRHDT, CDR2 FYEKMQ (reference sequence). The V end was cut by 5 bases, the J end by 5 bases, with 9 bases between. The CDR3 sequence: CASSLRQNEKLFF. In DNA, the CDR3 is TGTGCCAGCAGCCTTCGACAGAATGAAAAACTGTTTTTT.

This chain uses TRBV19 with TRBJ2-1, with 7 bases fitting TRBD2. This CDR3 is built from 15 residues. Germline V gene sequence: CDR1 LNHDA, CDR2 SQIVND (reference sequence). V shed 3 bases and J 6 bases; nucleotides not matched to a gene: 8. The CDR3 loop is CASSIRTSDGNEQFF. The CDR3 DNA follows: TGTGCCAGTAGTATCAGAACTAGCGACGGCAATGAGCAGTTCTTC.

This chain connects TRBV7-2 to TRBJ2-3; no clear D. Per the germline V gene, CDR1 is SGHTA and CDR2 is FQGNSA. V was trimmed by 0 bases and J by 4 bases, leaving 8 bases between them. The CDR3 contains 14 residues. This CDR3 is CASSLAGLADTQYF. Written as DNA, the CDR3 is TGTGCCAGCAGCTTAGCAGGGTTGGCAGATACGCAGTATTTT.

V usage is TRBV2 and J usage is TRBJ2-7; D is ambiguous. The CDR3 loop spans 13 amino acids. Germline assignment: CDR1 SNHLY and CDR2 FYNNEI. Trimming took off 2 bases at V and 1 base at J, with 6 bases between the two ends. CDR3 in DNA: TGTGCCAGCAGTGAATCGGTTTCCTACGAGCAGTACGTC. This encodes CASSESVSYEQYV.

The CDR3 nucleotides are TGTGCCAGTAGTATTGGGTCGGGGACATATGGCTACACCTTC. Amino acids: CASSIGSGTYGYTF. This chain uses TRBV19 with TRBJ1-2, with a possible D match to TRBD1 (6 bases). This CDR3 has 14 residues. The germline gives CDR1 LNHDA, CDR2 SQIVND (reference sequence). Deletions cut 3 bases from V and 5 bases from J, with 13 bases between.

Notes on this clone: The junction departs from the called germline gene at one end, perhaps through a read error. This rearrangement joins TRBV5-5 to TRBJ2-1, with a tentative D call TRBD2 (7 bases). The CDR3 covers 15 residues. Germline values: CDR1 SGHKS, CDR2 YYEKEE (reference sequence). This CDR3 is CASGNPGGSNNEQFF. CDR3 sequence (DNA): TGTGCCAGCGGCAATCCGGGGGGCTCCAACAATGAGCAGTTCTTC.

CDR3 bases: TGCGCCAGCAGCTTCGACAGGGGGGTCACCATATATTTT. Translation gives CASSFDRGVTIYF. The chain links TRBV5-1 to TRBJ1-3, with 9 nucleotides matching TRBD1. V was clipped by 2 bases and J by 9 bases; unmatched bases: 3. The CDR3 has 13 residues. Germline CDR1 SGHRS, CDR2 YFSETQ.

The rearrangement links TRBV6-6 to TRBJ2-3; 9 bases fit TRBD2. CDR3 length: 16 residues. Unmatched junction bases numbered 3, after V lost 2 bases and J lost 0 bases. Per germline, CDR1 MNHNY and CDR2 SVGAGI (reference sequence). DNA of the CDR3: TGTGCCAGCAGTTACGCCCTAGCGGGGAGCACAGATACGCAGTATTTT. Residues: CASSYALAGSTDTQYF.

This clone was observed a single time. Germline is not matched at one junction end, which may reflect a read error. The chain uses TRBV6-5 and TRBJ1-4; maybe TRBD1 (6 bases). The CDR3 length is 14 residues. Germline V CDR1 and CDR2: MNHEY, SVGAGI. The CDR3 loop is CASNYRDINEKLFF. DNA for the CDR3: TGTGCCAGCAATTACCGGGACATTAATGAAAAACTGTTTTTT.

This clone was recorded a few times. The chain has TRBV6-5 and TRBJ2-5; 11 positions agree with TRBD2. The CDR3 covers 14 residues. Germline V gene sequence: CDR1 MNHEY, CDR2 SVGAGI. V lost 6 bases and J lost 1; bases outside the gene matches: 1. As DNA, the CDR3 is TGTGCCAGCAGCCTAGCGGGGGGCCAAGAGACCCAGTACTTC. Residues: CASSLAGGQETQYF.

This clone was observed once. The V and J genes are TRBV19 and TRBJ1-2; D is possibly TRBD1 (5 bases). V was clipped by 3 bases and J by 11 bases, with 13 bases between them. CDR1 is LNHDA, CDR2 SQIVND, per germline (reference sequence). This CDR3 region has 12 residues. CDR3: CASSILQGIYTF. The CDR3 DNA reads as TGTGCCAGTAGTATTCTCCAGGGTATATACACCTTC. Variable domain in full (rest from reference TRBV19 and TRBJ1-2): DGGITQSPKYLFRKEGQNVTLSCEQNLNHDAMYWYRQDPGQGLRLIYYSQIVNDFQKGDIAEGYSVSREKKESFPLTVTSAQKNPTAFYLCASSILQGIYTFGSGTRLTVV.

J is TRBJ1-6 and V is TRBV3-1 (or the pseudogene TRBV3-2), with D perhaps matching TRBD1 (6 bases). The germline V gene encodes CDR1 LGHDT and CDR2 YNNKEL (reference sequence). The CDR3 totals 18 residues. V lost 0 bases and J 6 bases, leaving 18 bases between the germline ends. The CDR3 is CASSQDFSGGGGNSPLHF. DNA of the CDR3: TGTGCCAGCAGCCAAGATTTTTCTGGTGGGGGCGGTAATTCACCCCTCCACTTT.

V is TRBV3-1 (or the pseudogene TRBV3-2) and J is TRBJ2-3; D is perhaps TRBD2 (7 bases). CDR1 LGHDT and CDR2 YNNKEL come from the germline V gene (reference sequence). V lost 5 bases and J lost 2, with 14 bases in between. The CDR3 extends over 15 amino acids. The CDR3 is CASSFYGGPTDTQYF. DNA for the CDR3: TGTGCCAGCAGCTTTTACGGGGGGCCCACAGATACGCAGTATTTT.

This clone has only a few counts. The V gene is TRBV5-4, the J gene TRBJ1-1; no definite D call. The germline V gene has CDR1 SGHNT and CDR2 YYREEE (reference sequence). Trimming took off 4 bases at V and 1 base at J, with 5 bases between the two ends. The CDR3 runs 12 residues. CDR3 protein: CASSAPNTEAFF. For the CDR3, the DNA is TGTGCCAGCAGCGCCCCGAACACTGAAGCTTTCTTT.

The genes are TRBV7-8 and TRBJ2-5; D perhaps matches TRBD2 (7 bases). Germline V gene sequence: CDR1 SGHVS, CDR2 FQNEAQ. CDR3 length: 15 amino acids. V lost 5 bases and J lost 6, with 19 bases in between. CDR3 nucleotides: TGTGCCAGCAGCCGCGGAGGGGGGGCCAGACAGACCCAGTACTTC. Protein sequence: CASSRGGGARQTQYF.

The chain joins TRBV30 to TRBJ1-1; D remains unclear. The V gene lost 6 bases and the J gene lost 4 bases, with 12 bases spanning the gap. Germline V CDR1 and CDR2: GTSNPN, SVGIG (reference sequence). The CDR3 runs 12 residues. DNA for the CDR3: TGTGCCTGTGCAAGGGATGGCACTGAAGCTTTCTTT. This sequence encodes CACARDGTEAFF.

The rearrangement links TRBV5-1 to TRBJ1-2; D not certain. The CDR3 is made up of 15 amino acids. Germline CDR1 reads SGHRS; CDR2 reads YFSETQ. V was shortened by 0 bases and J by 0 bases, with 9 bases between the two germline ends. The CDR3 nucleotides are TGCGCCAGCAGCTTGGGTGCAGCTTCTAACTATGGCTACACCTTC. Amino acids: CASSLGAASNYGYTF.

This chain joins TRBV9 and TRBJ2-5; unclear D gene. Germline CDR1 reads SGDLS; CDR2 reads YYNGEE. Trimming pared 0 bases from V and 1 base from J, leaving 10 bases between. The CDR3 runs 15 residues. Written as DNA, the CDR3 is TGTGCCAGCAGCGTAGCTATGGATATCCAAGAGACCCAGTACTTC. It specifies CASSVAMDIQETQYF. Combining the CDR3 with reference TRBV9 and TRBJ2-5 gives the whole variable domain DSGVTQTPKHLITATGQRVTLRCSPRSGDLSVYWYQQSLDQGLQFLIQYYNGEERAKGNILERFSAQQFPDLHSELNLSSLELGDSALYFCASSVAMDIQETQYFGPGTRLLVL.

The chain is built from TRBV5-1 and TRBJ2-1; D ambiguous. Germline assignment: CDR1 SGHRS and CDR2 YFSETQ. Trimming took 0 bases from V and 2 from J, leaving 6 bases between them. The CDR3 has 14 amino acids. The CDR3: CASSLVGAYNEQFF. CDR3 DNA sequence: TGCGCCAGCAGCTTGGTTGGGGCCTACAATGAGCAGTTCTTC.

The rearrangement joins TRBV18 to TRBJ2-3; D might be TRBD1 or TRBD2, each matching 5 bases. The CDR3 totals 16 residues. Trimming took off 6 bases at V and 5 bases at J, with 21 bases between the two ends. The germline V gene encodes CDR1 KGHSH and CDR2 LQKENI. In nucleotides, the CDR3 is TGTGCCAGCTCCCCCGTCGTGAGGGGCTTAGGAGATACGCAGTATTTT. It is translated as CASSPVVRGLGDTQYF.